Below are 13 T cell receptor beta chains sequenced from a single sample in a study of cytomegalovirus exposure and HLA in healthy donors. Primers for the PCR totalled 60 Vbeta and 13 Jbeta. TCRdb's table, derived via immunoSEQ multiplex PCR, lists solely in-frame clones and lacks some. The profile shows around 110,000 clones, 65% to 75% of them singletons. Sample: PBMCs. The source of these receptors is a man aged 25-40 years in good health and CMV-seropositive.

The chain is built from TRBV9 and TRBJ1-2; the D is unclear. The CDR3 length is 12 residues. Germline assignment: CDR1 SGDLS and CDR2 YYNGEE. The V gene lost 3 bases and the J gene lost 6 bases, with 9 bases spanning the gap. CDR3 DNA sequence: TGTGCCAGCAGCGCCGGGTGGAATGGCTACACCTTC. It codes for CASSAGWNGYTF.

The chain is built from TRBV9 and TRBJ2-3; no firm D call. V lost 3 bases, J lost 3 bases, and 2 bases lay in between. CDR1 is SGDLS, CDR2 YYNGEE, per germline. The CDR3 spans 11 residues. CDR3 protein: CASSATDTQYF. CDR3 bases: TGTGCCAGCAGCGCGACAGATACGCAGTATTTT.

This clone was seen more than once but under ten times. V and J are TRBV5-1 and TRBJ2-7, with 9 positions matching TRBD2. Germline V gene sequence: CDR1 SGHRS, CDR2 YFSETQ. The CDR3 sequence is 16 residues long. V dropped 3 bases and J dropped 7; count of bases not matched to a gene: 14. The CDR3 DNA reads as TGCGCCAGCAGCTGGGGGGGGACTAGCAGTTTGGGAGAGCAGTACTTC. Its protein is CASSWGGTSSLGEQYF.

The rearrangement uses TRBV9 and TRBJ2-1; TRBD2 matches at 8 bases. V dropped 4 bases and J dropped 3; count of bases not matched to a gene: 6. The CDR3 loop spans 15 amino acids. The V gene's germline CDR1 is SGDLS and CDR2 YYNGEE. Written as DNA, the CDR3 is TGTGCCAGCAGCTCACTAGCGGAACTCTACAATGAGCAGTTCTTC. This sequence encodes CASSSLAELYNEQFF.

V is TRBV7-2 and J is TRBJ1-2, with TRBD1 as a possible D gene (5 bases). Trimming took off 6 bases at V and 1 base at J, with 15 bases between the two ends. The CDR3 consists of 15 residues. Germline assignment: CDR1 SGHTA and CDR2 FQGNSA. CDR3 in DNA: TGTGCCAGCAGTCAACGCTCCGGACATAACTATGGCTACACCTTC. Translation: CASSQRSGHNYGYTF.

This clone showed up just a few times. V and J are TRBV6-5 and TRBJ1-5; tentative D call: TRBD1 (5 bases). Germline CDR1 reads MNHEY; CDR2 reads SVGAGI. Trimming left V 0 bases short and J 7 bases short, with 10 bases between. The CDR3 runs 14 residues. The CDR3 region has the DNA TGTGCCAGCAGTTACTCGAGGACACTCCAGCCCCAGCATTTT. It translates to CASSYSRTLQPQHF.

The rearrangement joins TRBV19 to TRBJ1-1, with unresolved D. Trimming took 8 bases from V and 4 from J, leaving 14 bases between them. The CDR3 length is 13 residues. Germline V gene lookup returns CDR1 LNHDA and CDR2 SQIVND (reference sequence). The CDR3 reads CASDTVIGTEAFF. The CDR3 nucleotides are TGTGCCAGTGACACAGTGATCGGCACTGAAGCTTTCTTT.

The CDR3: CASFPGQGSGYTF. The CDR3 DNA sequence: TGTGCCAGCTTCCCGGGACAGGGGTCCGGCTACACCTTC. The rearrangement joins TRBV2 to TRBJ1-2; 10 nucleotides align to TRBD1. The V segment lost 8 bases and the J segment 8 bases; nucleotides outside the gene matches: 8. CDR1 is SNHLY and CDR2 is FYNNEI in the germline V gene. The CDR3 consists of 13 residues.

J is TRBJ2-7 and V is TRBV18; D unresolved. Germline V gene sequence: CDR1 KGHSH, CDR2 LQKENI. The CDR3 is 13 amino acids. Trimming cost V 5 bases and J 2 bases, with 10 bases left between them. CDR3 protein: CASSSGSTYEQYF. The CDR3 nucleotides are TGTGCCAGCTCATCCGGGTCCACCTACGAGCAGTACTTC.

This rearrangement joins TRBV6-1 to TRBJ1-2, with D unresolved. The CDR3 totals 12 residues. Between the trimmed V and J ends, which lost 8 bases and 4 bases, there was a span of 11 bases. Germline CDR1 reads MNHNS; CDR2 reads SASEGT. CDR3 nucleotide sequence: TGTGCCAGCGGGAAAGAGGGCTATGGCTACACCTTC. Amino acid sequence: CASGKEGYGYTF.

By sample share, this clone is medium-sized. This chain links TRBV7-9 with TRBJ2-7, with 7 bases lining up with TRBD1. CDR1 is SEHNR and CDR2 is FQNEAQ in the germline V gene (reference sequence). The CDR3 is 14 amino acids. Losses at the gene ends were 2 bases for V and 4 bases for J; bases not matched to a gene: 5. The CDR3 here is CASSLTGVRYEQYF. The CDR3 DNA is TGTGCCAGCAGCTTAACAGGGGTGAGGTACGAGCAGTACTTC.

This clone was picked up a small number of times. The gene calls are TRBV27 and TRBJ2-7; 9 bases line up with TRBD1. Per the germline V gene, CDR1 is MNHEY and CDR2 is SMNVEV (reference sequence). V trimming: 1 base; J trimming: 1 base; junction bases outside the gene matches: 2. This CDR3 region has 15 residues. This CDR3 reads CASSLWGTGSYEQYF. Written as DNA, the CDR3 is TGTGCCAGCAGTTTATGGGGGACAGGGTCCTACGAGCAGTACTTC.

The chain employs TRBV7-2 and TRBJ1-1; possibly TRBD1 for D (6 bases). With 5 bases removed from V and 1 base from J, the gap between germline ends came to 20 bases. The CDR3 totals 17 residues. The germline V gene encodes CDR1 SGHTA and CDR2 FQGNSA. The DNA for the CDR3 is TGTGCCAGCAGCCGACACCCTCTGGGGGCGCGGAACACTGAAGCTTTCTTT. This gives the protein CASSRHPLGARNTEAFF.